One sample yielded the 21 T cell receptor beta chains listed below, sequenced in a study of blood T cell repertoires in COVID-19. Sequencing used immunoSEQ multiplex PCR; TCRdb keeps in-frame clones, though not all of them. This table holds around 130,000 clones, around four fifths found once. The material sequenced was peripheral blood. These receptors all stem from a man aged 40-50 years with active or convalescent COVID-19.

This clone turned up a few times. V gene TRBV7-3 combines with J gene TRBJ2-2; 8 bases fit TRBD2. The germline gives CDR1 SGHTA, CDR2 FQGTGA. This CDR3 region has 16 residues. With 7 bases clipped from V and 5 bases from J, the junction kept 12 bases outside the gene matches. The CDR3 coding sequence is TGTGCCAGCAACCCCCGCGGGGGGTCGGGTACCGGGGAGCTGTTTTTT. This sequence encodes CASNPRGGSGTGELFF.

This clone was counted between two and nine times. J is TRBJ2-1 and V is TRBV7-3, with D tentatively TRBD2 (6 bases). This CDR3 is 15 amino acids long. V was cut by 5 bases and J by 1 base, with 12 bases left in between. Germline lookup yields CDR1 SGHTA and CDR2 FQGTGA. The CDR3 coding sequence is TGTGCCAGCAGCCCCGGTGGGGGGTCCTACAATGAGCAGTTCTTC. Protein: CASSPGGGSYNEQFF.

The CDR3 nucleotides are TGTGCCAGCAGACAGGGGGGGGGTTTCAATTCACCCCTCCACTTT. Translated, it gives CASRQGGGFNSPLHF. The chain joins TRBV6-5 to TRBJ1-6; 8 positions match TRBD1. This CDR3 has 15 amino acids. CDR1 is MNHEY, CDR2 SVGAGI, per germline. The trim removed 6 bases at V and 7 bases at J, leaving 8 bases unmatched.

The chain couples TRBV7-2 to TRBJ2-7; D ambiguous. The CDR3 runs to 15 residues. Germline CDR1 is SGHTA and CDR2 is FQGNSA. The V end lost 0 bases, the J end lost 4 bases, and 13 bases lay between the germline ends. The CDR3 reads CASSLARQDFYEQYF. The CDR3, as DNA: TGTGCCAGCAGCTTAGCTCGGCAGGATTTTTACGAGCAGTACTTC.

CDR3 sequence: CASSLGAGALYEQYF. The DNA of the CDR3 is TGTGCCAGCAGCCTTGGAGCGGGGGCCCTCTACGAGCAGTACTTC. The rearrangement links TRBV5-4 to TRBJ2-7; 8 bases fit TRBD2. Trimming cost V 4 bases and J 3 bases; bases outside gene matches: 9. Germline loops: CDR1 SGHNT, CDR2 YYREEE (reference sequence). The CDR3 runs 15 residues.

The gene calls are TRBV6-5 and TRBJ1-2, with D tentatively TRBD1 (5 bases). CDR3 length equals 14 residues. Germline CDR1 reads MNHEY; CDR2 reads SVGAGI. Trimming cost V 4 bases and J 0 bases, with 9 bases left between them. The CDR3 loop is CASSFRTTNYGYTF. The CDR3 nucleotides are TGTGCCAGCAGTTTCAGGACAACTAACTATGGCTACACCTTC.

V is TRBV13 and J is TRBJ2-3, with D possibly TRBD2 on 5 matching bases. CDR1 and CDR2 (germline): PRHDT, FYEKMQ (reference sequence). The CDR3 covers 19 residues. The V and J ends lost 5 bases and 2 bases respectively, with 26 bases between them. CDR3 residues: CASSLRLDFDRGFTDTQYF. The CDR3 DNA reads as TGTGCCAGCAGCCTCCGATTAGACTTTGACCGGGGTTTCACAGATACGCAGTATTTT.

V gene TRBV6-1 combines with J gene TRBJ1-5, with 12 bases matching TRBD1. V trimming: 4 bases; J trimming: 4 bases; junction bases outside the gene matches: 5. This CDR3 spans 16 amino acids. Germline V CDR1 and CDR2: MNHNS, SASEGT. This CDR3 reads CASSVGTGGLNQPQHF. In DNA, the CDR3 is TGTGCCAGCAGTGTCGGGACAGGGGGCCTTAATCAGCCCCAGCATTTT.

This clone showed up just once. The CDR3 DNA reads as TGCGCCACCAGAGGCGGGGTGATGAACACTGAAGCTTTCTTT. This codes for CATRGGVMNTEAFF. The chain is built from TRBV5-1 and TRBJ1-1, with D uncertain. With 9 bases removed from V and 0 bases from J, the gap between germline ends came to 15 bases. This CDR3 region has 14 residues. The V gene's germline CDR1 is SGHRS and CDR2 YFSETQ.

The rearrangement joins TRBV11-2 to TRBJ2-5, with D perhaps TRBD2 (6 bases). V was cut by 4 bases and J by 6 bases, with 9 bases left in between. Germline V CDR1 and CDR2: SGHAT, FQNNGV. The CDR3 contains 12 residues. The CDR3 is CASSSAGQTQYF. In DNA, the CDR3 is TGTGCCAGCAGCTCGGCGGGGCAGACCCAGTACTTC.

To note about this clone: The junction shows a germline mismatch at one end, possibly a read error. The rearrangement joins TRBV4-1 to TRBJ2-4; the match to TRBD2 covers 8 bases. Germline V gene lookup returns CDR1 MGHRA and CDR2 YSYEKL. CDR3 length equals 19 residues. The CDR3 reads CASSQERSPPPGGENIQYF. The DNA of the CDR3 is TGCGCCAGCAGTCAAGAGAGGTCCCCACCCCCGGGAGGGGAAAACATTCAGTACTTC.

The rearrangement links TRBV6-1 to TRBJ1-3; D remains unclear. The ends were cut back, 4 bases at V and 2 bases at J, with 18 bases in the middle. The CDR3 has 17 amino acids. Germline-derived CDR1 and CDR2 are MNHNS and SASEGT. The CDR3 DNA sequence: TGTGCCAGCAGTGTTCCCCCTGGCAGGCTGACTGGAAACACCATATATTTT. It translates to CASSVPPGRLTGNTIYF.

This clone was picked up one time. This chain uses TRBV3-1 (or the pseudogene TRBV3-2) with TRBJ2-4, with 9 nucleotides matching TRBD1. J was trimmed by 4 bases and V by 1 base; bases with no gene match: 5. Germline V gene lookup returns CDR1 LGHDT and CDR2 YNNKEL (reference sequence). The CDR3 covers 16 residues. The chain's CDR3 is CASSQADRGLKNIQYF. The CDR3 DNA sequence: TGTGCCAGCAGCCAAGCGGACAGGGGCCTTAAAAACATTCAGTACTTC.

V gene TRBV5-5 combines with J gene TRBJ2-7; 7 bases are shared with TRBD2. Trimming cost V 0 bases and J 3 bases; bases outside gene matches: 9. The germline gives CDR1 SGHKS, CDR2 YYEKEE (reference sequence). The CDR3 consists of 16 residues. The CDR3 protein is CASSLVGGGNFYEQYF. The CDR3 DNA is TGTGCCAGCAGCTTGGTGGGCGGGGGTAACTTCTACGAGCAGTACTTC.

The V call is TRBV19, the J call TRBJ1-2; D is possibly TRBD1 (6 bases). Germline assignment: CDR1 LNHDA and CDR2 SQIVND (reference sequence). Between the trimmed V and J ends, which lost 1 base and 4 bases, there was a span of 7 bases. CDR3 length: 13 residues. The CDR3 nucleotides read TGTGCCAGTAGTATAGTAGGGGGCTATGGCTACACCTTC. It codes for CASSIVGGYGYTF.

The chain carries TRBV10-3 and TRBJ1-6; no clear D. Germline values: CDR1 ENHRY, CDR2 SYGVKD. V lost 5 bases and J 8 bases, leaving 16 bases between the germline ends. The CDR3 sequence is 15 residues long. CDR3 in amino acids: CAISTSGPGDSPLHF. CDR3 nucleotide sequence: TGTGCCATCAGTACCTCGGGCCCCGGGGATTCACCCCTCCACTTT.

The chain couples TRBV9 to TRBJ2-7; tentatively, D is TRBD1 (6 bases). There are 14 residues in the CDR3. CDR1 is SGDLS, CDR2 YYNGEE, per germline. Trimming took 3 bases from V and 1 from J, leaving 11 bases between them. In DNA form, the CDR3 reads TGTGCCAGCAGCGGATCGACAGGATCCTACGAGCAGTACTTC. As protein: CASSGSTGSYEQYF.

By sample fraction, this clone is large. The rearrangement joins TRBV27 to TRBJ2-4; TRBD1 agrees at 9 bases. Germline V gene lookup returns CDR1 MNHEY and CDR2 SMNVEV (reference sequence). The CDR3 contains 15 residues. V lost 2 bases, J lost 9 bases, and 8 bases stayed unmatched. The CDR3 region has the DNA TGTGCCAGCAGTTTAGGCGGGACAGGGATCGGCATTCAGTACTTC. This sequence encodes CASSLGGTGIGIQYF.

V is TRBV24-1 and J is TRBJ2-2; D gene ambiguous. The germline V gene encodes CDR1 KGHDR and CDR2 SFDVKD. CDR3 length: 13 residues. V lost 5 bases and J 7 bases, leaving 10 bases between the germline ends. The CDR3, as DNA: TGTGCCACCAGTGTATCCAGAGGCGGGGAGCTGTTTTTT. Encoded protein: CATSVSRGGELFF.

CDR3 amino acids: CASSLKTGGIVNTEAFF. In nucleotides, the CDR3 is TGTGCCAGTAGTTTAAAAACAGGGGGCATAGTGAACACTGAAGCTTTCTTT. The chain recombines TRBV19 with TRBJ1-1; 9 nucleotides align to TRBD1. V gave up 5 bases and J gave up 0 bases; unmatched junction bases: 10. This CDR3 has 17 residues. Germline CDR1 and CDR2: LNHDA and SQIVND (reference sequence).

V usage is TRBV7-9 and J usage is TRBJ1-6, with 7 bases identical to TRBD1. Germline V lookup: CDR1 SEHNR, CDR2 FQNEAQ (reference sequence). J was trimmed by 9 bases and V by 4 bases; bases with no gene match: 18. This CDR3 region has 18 residues. This chain's CDR3 is CASSSLTPATGRGSPLHF. CDR3 in DNA: TGTGCCAGCAGCTCCTTAACGCCCGCGACAGGGAGAGGTTCACCCCTCCACTTT.